Listed below are T cell receptor beta chains from one sample, sequenced in a study of T cell responses to AZD1222 COVID-19 vaccine. This table comes from immunoSEQ multiplex PCR, and its TCRdb copy is limited to in-frame clones, with some not included. The sample carries some 95,000 clones, approximately 86% recorded once. Sequenced here: peripheral blood, sampled on day 0 of AZD1222 vaccination. The receptors derive from an adult in good health. The CDR3 runs from the conserved cysteine through the conserved F or W. Each record gives: CDR3 protein, J gene, V gene, CDR3 length.

CATHNIDSPSSYNSPLHF,TRBJ1-6,TRBV24-1,18
CASSDQQGVFADTQYF,TRBJ2-3,TRBV10-2,16
CATTGTPLSTDTQYF,TRBJ2-3,TRBV5-6,15
CASSVRGLSNTEAFF,TRBJ1-1,TRBV2,15
CASSALRGAGANVLTF,TRBJ2-6,TRBV11-2,16
CAISESTPGQAPVHF,TRBJ1-6,TRBV10-3,15
CASKVAGLAGEKLFF,TRBJ1-4,TRBV2,15
CASSTRRSIEAFF,TRBJ1-1,TRBV19,13
CASSLDFSGTRRDNEQFF,TRBJ2-1,TRBV7-8,18
CASSELGLAGVEQYF,TRBJ2-7,TRBV9,15
CASSRQTSFETQYF,TRBJ2-5,TRBV11-2,14
CASSQADRGLNEQYF,TRBJ2-7,TRBV4-3,15
CASSLTPNEQFF,TRBJ2-1,TRBV11-3,12
CASSQVSGVQFF,TRBJ2-1,TRBV14,12